The following is a T cell receptor (beta chain) sequence with its context. A much larger clone is a single base away; this may be a read error. This entry belongs to a study of blood T cells in healthy people across ages. V shed 2 bases and J 2 bases; nucleotides not matched to a gene: 16. The CDR3 is made up of 20 amino acids. PCR was performed a second time for roughly 7 to 12 cycles using a sample-barcoded 5' primer and a J-beta primer mix. MiXCR, applied by TCRdb to the 5' RACE reads, yields one record per CDR3 protein. The repertoire includes 650,000 to 1,000,000 distinct CDR3 sequences, under 40% of them detected once, and about an eighth sits in the top ten.

J is TRBJ1-5 and V is TRBV12-3 or TRBV12-4; 9 bases match TRBD1. The specimen sequenced was blood. This sequence was found in a man between 18 and 29 years old in good health. DNA of the CDR3: TGTGCCAGCAGTTTAAGTCTAGTTAATCGGGACAGGGTTGGCAATCAGCCCCAGCATTTT. This translates into CASSLSLVNRDRVGNQPQHF.